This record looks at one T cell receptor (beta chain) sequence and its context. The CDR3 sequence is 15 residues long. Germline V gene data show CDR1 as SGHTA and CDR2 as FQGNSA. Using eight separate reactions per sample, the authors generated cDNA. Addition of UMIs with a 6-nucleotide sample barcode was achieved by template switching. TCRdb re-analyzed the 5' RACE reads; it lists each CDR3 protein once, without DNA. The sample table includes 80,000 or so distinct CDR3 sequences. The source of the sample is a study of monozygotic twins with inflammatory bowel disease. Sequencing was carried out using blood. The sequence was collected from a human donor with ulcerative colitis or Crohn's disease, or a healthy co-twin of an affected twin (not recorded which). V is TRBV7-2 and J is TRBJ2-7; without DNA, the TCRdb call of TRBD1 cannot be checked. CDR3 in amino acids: CASSLGTGSSYEQYF. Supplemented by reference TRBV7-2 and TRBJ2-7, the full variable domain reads GAGVSQSPSNKVTEKGKDVELRCDPISGHTALYWYRQSLGQGLEFLIYFQGNSAPDKSGLPSDRFSAERTGGSVSTLTIQRTQQEDSAVYLCASSLGTGSSYEQYFGPGTRLTVT.